This paragraph covers one TCR beta chain sequence. The antigen remains undetermined. This sample was taken from a study of cytomegalovirus exposure and HLA in healthy donors. Overall study findings and caveats: There were around 160 TCR beta chains listed as cytomegalovirus-associated. Previous analysis showed most TCR beta V segments were productive about 90% or about 30% of the time. TCR beta V- and J-gene trimming was later associated with a missense DCLRE1C variant.

With 5 bases removed from V and 8 bases from J, the gap between germline ends came to 15 bases. Germline CDR1 and CDR2: SEHNR and FQNEAQ (reference sequence). The length of the CDR3 is 13 residues. A multiplex PCR was run with 60 Vbeta primers and 13 Jbeta primers. Libraries were prepared by immunoSEQ multiplex PCR; TCRdb keeps only in-frame clonotypes and omits some of them. The top ten hold 3.6% of the sample, which has approximately 120,000 clones, about 84% seen once. This rearrangement joins TRBV7-9 to TRBJ1-1, with D possibly matching TRBD1 (5 bases). The sequenced sample was PBMCs. The TCR sequence derives from a man aged 35-49 years in good health and CMV-seronegative. The CDR3 here is CASSRAGEGEAFF. The CDR3 coding sequence is TGTGCCAGCAGCCGAGCCGGGGAGGGGGAAGCTTTCTTT.